This paragraph covers one TCR beta chain sequence. The antigen is unknown. This sample is drawn from a study of regulatory T cells in long-lasting Graves disease. The study, taken as a whole, reports: With a small sample size, accuracy may have been reduced. The study found persistent patients shared more public clonotypes (2,741) than new patients (about 990).

Arm-PCR of CDR3 regions and iRepertoire HTBI primers were the basis on which TCR beta libraries were built. MiXCR, applied by TCRdb to the multiplex PCR reads, yields one record per CDR3 protein. The sample includes 200,000 to 250,000 distinct CDR3 sequences, 20% seen only once; the top ten take approximately 13%. Described time point: newly diagnosed GD, antithyroid drugs for less than 3 months. There was RNA extracted from PBMCs, and the TCR library was made from it. J was trimmed by 6 bases and V by 6 bases; bases with no gene match: 3. Germline V CDR1 and CDR2: LGHDT, YNNKEL (reference sequence). The CDR3 spans 14 residues.

The V gene is TRBV3-1, the J gene TRBJ2-1, with 12 bases identical to TRBD2. The sequence derives from a female donor with Graves disease. Sequenced material: peripheral blood mononuclear cells (PBMCs), taken at new diagnosis, from a patient treated with antithyroid drugs. The CDR3 sequence: CASRTSGGPNEQFF. CDR3 DNA sequence: TGTGCCAGCAGAACTAGCGGGGGGCCCAATGAGCAGTTCTTC.